This TCR beta chain was recorded in a study of Tregs in tolerant kidney transplant recipients. CDR3 length: 13 residues. With 3 bases removed from V and 6 bases from J, the gap between germline ends came to 9 bases. The germline gives CDR1 SEHNR, CDR2 FQNEAQ (reference sequence). Sequenced by immunoSEQ multiplex PCR; TCRdb stores in-frame clones only, minus some. The sample holds around 70,000 clones, 80% to 95% seen once. The J gene is TRBJ2-1, the V gene TRBV7-9, with D hard to call. This specimen was CD8+ T cells from blood, taken before the transplant. This sequence originates from a human donor who received a combined kidney and bone marrow transplant. CDR3 residues: CASSFLVSNEQFF. DNA for the CDR3: TGTGCCAGCAGCTTCCTAGTCAGCAATGAGCAGTTCTTC. The entire variable domain, with the rest obtained from reference TRBV7-9 and TRBJ2-1, is as follows: DTGVSQNPRHKITKRGQNVTFRCDPISEHNRLYWYRQTLGQGPEFLTYFQNEAQLEKSRLLSDRFSAERPKGSFSTLEIQRTEQGDSAMYLCASSFLVSNEQFFGPGTRLTVL.